A single sample is the source of the 2 T cell receptor beta chains below, sequenced in a study of blood T cells in healthy people across ages. Using a J-beta primer mix together with a sample-barcoded 5' primer, a second PCR was run for roughly 7 to 12 cycles. In TCRdb, the 5' RACE reads were re-called with MiXCR into one record per CDR3 protein. The sample yields around 700,000 distinct CDR3 sequences, more than 20% seen once. In addition, the sample was reused for a study of T cells of mothers and their children.

The sample comprised blood. These receptors were collected from a boy between 10 and 17 years old in good health.

The chain recombines TRBV4-3 with TRBJ2-5; 7 bases map to TRBD1. Near its end, the DNA agrees better with TRBJ2-7, so the J call may be wrong. Per germline, CDR1 LGHNA and CDR2 YSLEER. This CDR3 is 15 amino acids long. CDR3 sequence reads: CASSQDQGVGYEQYF. CDR3 bases: TGCGCCAGCAGCCAAGATCAGGGGGTTGGCTACGAGCAGTACTTC.

To note about this clonotype: The junction differs from germline at one of its ends, possibly a read error. The chain employs TRBV7-9 and TRBJ2-6, with D possibly matching TRBD1 (6 bases). The CDR3 length is 16 residues. Germline V gene data show CDR1 as SEHNR and CDR2 as FQNEAQ (reference sequence). CDR3 loop: CASSLAQGTGANVLTF. As DNA, the CDR3 is TGTGCCAGCAGCCTAGCACAGGGAACTGGGGCCAACGTCCTGACTTTC.